This TCR beta chain was retrieved from a study of shared clonotypes between healthy human individuals. Study-wide background: CD8 memory received one plate per donor, CD8 naive two, CD4 memory three and CD4 naive three. Overall study results and limits: All-four-donor shared clonotypes had higher generation probabilities than non-shared clonotypes did.

CDR1 is SEHNR and CDR2 is FQNEAQ in the germline V gene (reference sequence). V gave up 5 bases and J gave up 5 bases, with 18 bases separating them. This CDR3 region has 15 residues. CD45RO-negative, CCR7-positively selected cells formed the naive CD8 fraction, excluding terminally differentiated effector memory CD45RA+ cells. As concerns this clone: Its target is not known.

Sequencing used immunoSEQ multiplex PCR; TCRdb keeps in-frame clones, though not all of them. The table lists over 2 million clones, approximately 94% of them singletons. Material: naive CD8+ T cells sorted from blood. The chain uses TRBV7-9 and TRBJ2-5; the D call may be TRBD1 or TRBD2 (5 bases each). This TCR derives from a man younger than 30 in good health. The CDR3 nucleotides read TGTGCCAGCAGCCCGCCGGGGCTCTACGGGGAGACCCAGTACTTC. The encoded protein is CASSPPGLYGETQYF.